This T cell receptor beta chain was observed in a study of technical replicates of blood from a handful of donors. CDR3 length: 17 residues. The trim removed 6 bases at V and 7 bases at J, leaving 11 bases unmatched. CDR1 and CDR2 from the germline V gene are LGHNT and FRNRAP. The table came from immunoSEQ multiplex PCR; TCRdb's copy has only in-frame clones and leaves some out. Here the sample spans 80,000 or so clones, 95% to 98% being singletons. The chain couples TRBV12-5 to TRBJ2-2; 13 bases align to TRBD2. Material for sequencing was T cells isolated from PBMCs. The receptor was derived from a human donor in good health. CDR3 protein: CASGQPLAGGPHGELFF. DNA for the CDR3: TGTGCTAGTGGGCAACCACTAGCGGGAGGGCCCCACGGGGAGCTGTTTTTT.